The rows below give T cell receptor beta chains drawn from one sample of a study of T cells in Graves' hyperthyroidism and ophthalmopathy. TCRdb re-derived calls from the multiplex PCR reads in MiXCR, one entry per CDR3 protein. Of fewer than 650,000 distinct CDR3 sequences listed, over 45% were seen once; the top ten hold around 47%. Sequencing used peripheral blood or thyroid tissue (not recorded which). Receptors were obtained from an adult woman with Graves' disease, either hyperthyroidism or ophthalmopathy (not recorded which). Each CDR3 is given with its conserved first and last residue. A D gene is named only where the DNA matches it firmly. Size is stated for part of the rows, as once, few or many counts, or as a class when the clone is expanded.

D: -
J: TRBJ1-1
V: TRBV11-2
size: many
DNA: TGTGCCAGCAGCTTAGGGGGGGAGACTGAAGCTTTCTTT
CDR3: CASSLGGETEAFF

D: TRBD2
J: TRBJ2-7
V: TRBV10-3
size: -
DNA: TGTGCCGTCTCTAGCGGGAGGGACTACGAGCAGTACTTC
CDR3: CAVSSGRDYEQYF

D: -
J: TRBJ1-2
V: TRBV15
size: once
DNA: TGTGCCATGGGACGGTTGACCTATGGCTACACCTTC
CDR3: CAMGRLTYGYTF

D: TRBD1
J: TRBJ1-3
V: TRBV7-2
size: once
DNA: TGTGCCAGCAGCACTAGACAGGGATCAGGAAACACCATATATTTT
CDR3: CASSTRQGSGNTIYF

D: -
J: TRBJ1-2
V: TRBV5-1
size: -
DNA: TGCGCCAGCAGCGTCGGACCGAGCTATGGCTACACCTTC
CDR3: CASSVGPSYGYTF

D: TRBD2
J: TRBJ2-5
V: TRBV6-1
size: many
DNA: TGTGCCAGCAGTACTAGCGTTGAGCGGGCCCAGTACTTC
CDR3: CASSTSVERAQYF

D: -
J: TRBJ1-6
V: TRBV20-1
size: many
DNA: TGCAGTGCCGGACTAGATTCACCCCTCCACTTT
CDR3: CSAGLDSPLHF

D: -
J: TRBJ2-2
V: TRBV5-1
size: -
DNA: TGCGCCAGCCATACTGACAGCACCGGGGAGCTGTTTTTT
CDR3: CASHTDSTGELFF

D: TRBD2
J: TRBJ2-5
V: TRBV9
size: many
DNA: TGTGCCAGCAGCGTAGTGGCGGGAGGGCAGCAAGAGACCCAGTACTTC
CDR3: CASSVVAGGQQETQYF

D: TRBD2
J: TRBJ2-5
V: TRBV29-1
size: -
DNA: TGCAGCGTATGGCGGGGCGGGGGGGAGACCCAGTACTTC
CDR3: CSVWRGGGETQYF

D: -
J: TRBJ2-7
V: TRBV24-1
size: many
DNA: TGTGCCACCAGCACCGGGGAGTTCCCCACCGGAGAGCAGTACTTC
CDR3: CATSTGEFPTGEQYF

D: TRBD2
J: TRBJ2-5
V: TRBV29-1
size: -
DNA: TGCAGCGCCCGACTACCGGGAGGGCAAGAGACCCAGTACTTC
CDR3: CSARLPGGQETQYF

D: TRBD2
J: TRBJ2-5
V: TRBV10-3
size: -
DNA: TGTGCCATCAGTAGCCTAGCGGGGGCAGGGGAGACCCAGTACTTC
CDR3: CAISSLAGAGETQYF

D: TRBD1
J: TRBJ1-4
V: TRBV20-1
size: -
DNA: TGCAGTGCGCCGAGCGGGACAGATGAAAAACTGTTTTTT
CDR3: CSAPSGTDEKLFF

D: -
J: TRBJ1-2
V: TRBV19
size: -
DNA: TGTGCCAGTAGTATGGGGGGGCCTGGCTATGGCTACACCTTC
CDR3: CASSMGGPGYGYTF

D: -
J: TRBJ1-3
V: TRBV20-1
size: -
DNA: TGCAGTGCTAGAGTTCCAGGGCGTTCTGGAAACACCATATATTTT
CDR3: CSARVPGRSGNTIYF

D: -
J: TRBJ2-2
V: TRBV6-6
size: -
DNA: TGTGCCAGCAGTTTATTAGGGTCCACCGGGGAGCTGTTTTTT
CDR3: CASSLLGSTGELFF

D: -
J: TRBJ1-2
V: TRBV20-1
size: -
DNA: TGCAGTGCTAGATGGCTGGGGGCCTATGGCTACACCTTC
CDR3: CSARWLGAYGYTF

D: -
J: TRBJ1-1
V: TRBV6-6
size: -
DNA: TGTGCCAGCACCACACAGGAGAACACTGAAGCTTTCTTT
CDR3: CASTTQENTEAFF

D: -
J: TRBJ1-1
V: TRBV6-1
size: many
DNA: TGTGCCAGCAAATTCGGGGACGTTAACACTGAAGCTTTCTTT
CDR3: CASKFGDVNTEAFF

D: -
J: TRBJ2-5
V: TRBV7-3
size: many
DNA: TGTGCCAGCAGCTTATCGGGAACCCGAGGGGAGACCCAGTACTTC
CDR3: CASSLSGTRGETQYF

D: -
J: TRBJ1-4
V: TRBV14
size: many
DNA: TGTGCCAGCAGCCGGGCGGCTAATGAAAAACTGTTTTTT
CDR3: CASSRAANEKLFF

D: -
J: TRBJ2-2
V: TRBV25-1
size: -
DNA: TGTGCCAGCAGTGAATATTGGGGAACCGGGGAGCTGTTTTTT
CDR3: CASSEYWGTGELFF

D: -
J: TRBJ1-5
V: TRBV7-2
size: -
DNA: TGTGCCAGCAGCCAACAGGGTTACGAGCATTTT
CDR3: CASSQQGYEHF

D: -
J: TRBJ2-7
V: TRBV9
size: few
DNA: TGTGCCAGCAGCGTAGGCTCCGATACAGACTACGAGCAGTACTTC
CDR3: CASSVGSDTDYEQYF

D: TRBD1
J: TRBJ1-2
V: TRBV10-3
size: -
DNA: TGTGCCATCAGTCTAAACTTGGGACAGGGAAGATATGGCTACACCTTC
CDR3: CAISLNLGQGRYGYTF

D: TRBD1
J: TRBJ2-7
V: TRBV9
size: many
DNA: TGTGCCAGCAGCGAGCGGACAGGGGACTCTTACGAGCAGTACTTC
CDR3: CASSERTGDSYEQYF

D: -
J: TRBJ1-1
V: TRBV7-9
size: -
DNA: TGTGCCAGCAGCTTAAGGCAGGGGCGTGAAGCTTTCTTT
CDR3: CASSLRQGREAFF

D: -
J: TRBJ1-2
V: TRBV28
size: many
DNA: TGTGCCAGCAGTTCACTGGATGGCTACACCTTC
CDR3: CASSSLDGYTF

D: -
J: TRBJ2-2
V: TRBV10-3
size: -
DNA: TGTGCCATCAGTGACAGTAACACCGGGGAGCTGTTTTTT
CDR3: CAISDSNTGELFF

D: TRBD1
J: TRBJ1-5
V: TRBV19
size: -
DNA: TGTGCCAGTAGTGGACAGGGAAGGAGTCAGCCCCAGCATTTT
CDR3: CASSGQGRSQPQHF

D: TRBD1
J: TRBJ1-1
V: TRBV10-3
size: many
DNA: TGTGCCATCAGTGAGGGACAGGGGTACACTGAAGCTTTCTTT
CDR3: CAISEGQGYTEAFF

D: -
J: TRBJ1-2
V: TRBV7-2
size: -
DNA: TGTGCCAGCAGCTATGCCGGGGCTCGAGGCTACACCTTC
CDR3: CASSYAGARGYTF

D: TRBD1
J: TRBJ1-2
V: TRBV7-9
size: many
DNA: TGTGCCAGCAGCCCAAGAGGCCAGGGGGCTCGCTATGGCTACACCTTC
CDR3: CASSPRGQGARYGYTF

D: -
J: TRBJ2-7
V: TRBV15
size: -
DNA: TGTGCCACAGCCGACTCCTACGAGCAGTACTTC
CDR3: CATADSYEQYF

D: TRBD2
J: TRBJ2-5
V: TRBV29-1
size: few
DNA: TGCAGCGATGGACTAGTCCTAGGAGAGACCCAGTACTTC
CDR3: CSDGLVLGETQYF

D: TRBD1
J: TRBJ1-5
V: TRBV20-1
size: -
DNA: TGCAGTGCTAGAGATCTAAGGGACAGGGGTTTGTTACAGCCCCAGCATTTT
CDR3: CSARDLRDRGLLQPQHF

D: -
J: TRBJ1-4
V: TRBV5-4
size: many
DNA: TGTGCCAGCAGCTCCCGAGATTTGGAAAAACTGTTTTTT
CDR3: CASSSRDLEKLFF

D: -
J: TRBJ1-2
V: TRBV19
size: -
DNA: TGTGCCAGTAGTAGAGCGGGACTAGCGAACTACGGCTACACCTTC
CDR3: CASSRAGLANYGYTF

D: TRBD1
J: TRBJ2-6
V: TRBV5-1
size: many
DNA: TGCGCCAGCAGCCTTACAGGGGCCGGCTCTGGGGCCAACGTCCTGACTTTC
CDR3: CASSLTGAGSGANVLTF

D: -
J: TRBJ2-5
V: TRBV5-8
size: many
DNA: TGTGCCAGCAGCGCCCCAGGGACGTCCCAGTACTTC
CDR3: CASSAPGTSQYF

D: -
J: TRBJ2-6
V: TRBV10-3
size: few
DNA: TGTGCCATCAGTCCCCAGGTCTCTGGGGCCAACGTCCTGACTTTC
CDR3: CAISPQVSGANVLTF

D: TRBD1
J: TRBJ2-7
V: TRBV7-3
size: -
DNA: TGTGCCAGCAGCCCCCGGGGAAAGGACAGGTTGATCTACGAGCAGTACTTC
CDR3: CASSPRGKDRLIYEQYF

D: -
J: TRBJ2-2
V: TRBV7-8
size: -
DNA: TGTGCCAGCAGCTTGAAAGGGAGAGGAGGGGAGCTGTTTTTT
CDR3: CASSLKGRGGELFF

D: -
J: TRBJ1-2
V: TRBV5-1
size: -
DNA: TGCGCCAGCAGCTTTCGTACGGGGACCTACTATGGCTACACCTTC
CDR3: CASSFRTGTYYGYTF

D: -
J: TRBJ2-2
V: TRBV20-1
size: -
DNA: TGCAGTGCATATGAGACCGGGGAGCTGTTTTTT
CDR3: CSAYETGELFF

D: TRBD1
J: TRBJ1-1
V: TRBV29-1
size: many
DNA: TGCAGCGGCATGACGGGACAGCAAACCCCTCCCGAAGCTTTCTTT
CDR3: CSGMTGQQTPPEAFF

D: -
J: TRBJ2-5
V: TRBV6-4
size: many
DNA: TGTGCCAGCAGTGACTCTGATCCGATCCAAGAGACCCAGTACTTC
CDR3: CASSDSDPIQETQYF